Listed below are T cell receptor beta chains from one sample, sequenced in a study of T cell repertoires in cytomegalovirus infection. In TCRdb, the reads were re-called with MiXCR into one record per CDR3 protein. Counted here are about 310,000 distinct CDR3 sequences, roughly 15% occurring once; the ten biggest clones make up approximately 12%. The sequenced sample consisted of PBMCs. These receptors were taken from a human donor in good health (CMV status not recorded). Some clones in this sample may be carry-over from other donors' samples. CDR3s include the opening cysteine and the closing phenylalanine or tryptophan. The D gene is left open where the match is weak. Clone size is given for some rows only: seen once, a few or many times, or a class if the clone is expanded.

many	TRBJ1-2	TRBV12-3/TRBV12-4	TRBD1	CASRVTGGALYGYTF	TGTGCCAGCCGAGTCACAGGGGGCGCCCTCTATGGCTACACCTTC
few	TRBJ1-1	TRBV20-1	-	CSAIPGDRGTEAFF	TGCAGTGCTATCCCAGGGGATCGAGGCACTGAAGCTTTCTTT
many	TRBJ2-3	TRBV7-8	-	CASSPGPSGFNTDTQYF	TGTGCCAGCAGCCCCGGTCCGTCTGGGTTTAACACAGATACGCAGTATTTT
many	TRBJ2-5	TRBV7-3	TRBD2	CASSSGTSHQETQYF	TGTGCCAGCAGCTCCGGGACTAGCCACCAAGAGACCCAGTACTTC
many	TRBJ2-3	TRBV7-9	-	CASSPRDFTTDTQYF	TGTGCCAGCAGTCCCCGGGACTTCACCACAGATACGCAGTATTTT
few	TRBJ1-5	TRBV2	TRBD1	CASSDSDRGLVGQPQHF	TGTGCCAGCAGTGACAGCGACAGGGGGCTCGTCGGGCAGCCCCAGCATTTT
few	TRBJ2-5	TRBV12-3/TRBV12-4	-	CASNVWRGETQYF	TGTGCCAGCAACGTCTGGCGCGGAGAGACCCAGTACTTC
few	TRBJ2-5	TRBV7-6	TRBD2	CASSSLPWTSGETQYF	TGTGCCAGCAGCTCTCTGCCATGGACTAGCGGAGAGACCCAGTACTTC
few	TRBJ2-3	TRBV12-3/TRBV12-4	TRBD2	CASLLAGASGDWNTDTQYF	TGTGCCAGCCTGCTAGCTGGAGCTAGCGGGGACTGGAATACAGATACGCAGTATTTT
many	TRBJ1-3	TRBV12-3/TRBV12-4	-	CASSSPSIPGNTIYF	TGTGCCAGCAGTTCCCCGTCGATTCCTGGAAACACCATATATTTT
-	TRBJ1-6	TRBV27	-	CASSRFPQDSPLHF	TGTGCCAGCAGCAGGTTTCCCCAAGATTCACCCCTCCACTTT
few	TRBJ2-1	TRBV2	-	CASSGTGEQFF	TGTGCCAGCAGTGGTACGGGTGAGCAGTTCTTC
few	TRBJ1-4	TRBV7-9	TRBD1	CASNSDRNNEKLFF	TGTGCCAGCAACTCGGACAGGAATAATGAAAAACTGTTTTTT
many	TRBJ2-3	TRBV12-3/TRBV12-4	-	CASSLVALVGPGRTDTQYF	TGTGCCAGCAGTTTAGTTGCCCTCGTAGGCCCCGGTAGGACAGATACGCAGTATTTT
few	TRBJ2-1	TRBV4-2	TRBD1	CASRVTGNNEQFF	TGTGCCAGCAGGGTGACAGGGAACAATGAGCAGTTCTTC
-	TRBJ2-5	TRBV12-3/TRBV12-4	-	CASSLSQGGWETQYF	TGTGCCAGCAGTTTAAGTCAGGGCGGATGGGAGACCCAGTACTTC
-	TRBJ2-1	TRBV5-4	TRBD2	CASSWTLAGGRNEQFF	TGTGCCAGCAGCTGGACCTTAGCGGGGGGCCGCAATGAGCAGTTCTTC
-	TRBJ1-2	TRBV2	TRBD1	CASSEWRDSYGYTF	TGTGCCAGCAGTGAGTGGCGGGACAGCTATGGCTACACCTTC
many	TRBJ1-5	TRBV20-1	TRBD1	CSARETGNGQPQHF	TGCAGTGCTAGAGAGACAGGGAATGGACAGCCCCAGCATTTT
many	TRBJ2-4	TRBV7-2	TRBD2	CASSQGLVNIQYF	TGTGCCAGCAGCCAGGGACTAGTGAACATTCAGTACTTC
-	TRBJ2-4	TRBV3-1	-	CASSQVQGLFNIQYF	TGTGCCAGCAGCCAAGTACAGGGCTTGTTTAACATTCAGTACTTC
-	TRBJ2-3	TRBV25-1	TRBD2	CASSEGLAGPSRQYF	TGTGCCAGCAGTGAAGGACTAGCGGGACCCTCGCGGCAGTATTTT
few	TRBJ1-1	TRBV6-2/TRBV6-3	-	CASTSGTYTEAFF	TGTGCCAGCACTTCAGGGACGTACACTGAAGCTTTCTTT
many	TRBJ1-3	TRBV7-2	-	CASSFVGGTGNTIYF	TGTGCCAGCAGCTTCGTAGGGGGGACTGGAAACACCATATATTTT
many	TRBJ2-1	TRBV11-2	-	CASSSGGSFSYNEQFF	TGTGCCAGCAGCTCTGGGGGGTCTTTCTCCTACAATGAGCAGTTCTTC
many	TRBJ2-5	TRBV7-2	TRBD2	CASTLNLASGIATQYF	TGTGCCAGCACCCTAAATCTGGCTAGCGGGATCGCGACCCAGTACTTC
-	TRBJ1-5	TRBV24-1	TRBD1	CATSEDGQGFQPQHF	TGTGCCACCAGTGAGGATGGACAGGGGTTTCAGCCCCAGCATTTT
-	TRBJ1-2	TRBV28	TRBD1	CASSSPGQGHLGYTF	TGTGCCAGCAGTTCGCCGGGACAGGGTCACTTGGGCTACACCTTC
-	TRBJ2-1	TRBV20-1	TRBD2	CSAADSGGSSYNEQFF	TGCAGTGCTGCCGATAGCGGGGGAAGCTCCTACAATGAGCAGTTCTTC
many	TRBJ2-1	TRBV7-8	TRBD1	CASSSTGGAGNGQFF	TGTGCCAGCAGCTCGACAGGGGGCGCCGGAAACGGCCAGTTCTTC
many	TRBJ2-5	TRBV7-2	-	CASSVRQGSETQYF	TGTGCCAGCAGCGTACGGCAGGGCTCTGAGACCCAGTACTTC
many	TRBJ2-1	TRBV12-3/TRBV12-4	-	CASSFRRVGLGQYNEQFF	TGTGCCAGCAGTTTTAGGAGGGTCGGGTTAGGGCAATACAATGAGCAGTTCTTC
-	TRBJ2-1	TRBV28	TRBD2	CATRLAGGNNEQFF	TGTGCCACCCGATTAGCGGGGGGTAACAATGAGCAGTTCTTC
few	TRBJ2-5	TRBV7-2	TRBD2	CASNLAGGTGETQYF	TGTGCCAGCAACCTAGCGGGGGGAACAGGGGAGACCCAGTACTTC
-	TRBJ2-1	TRBV4-1	TRBD1	CASSQARGQYRDEQFF	TGCGCCAGCAGCCAGGCCAGGGGGCAGTATCGCGATGAGCAGTTCTTC
-	TRBJ2-7	TRBV10-3	-	CAIRLGQAGGEQYF	TGTGCCATCAGACTGGGACAGGCGGGGGGCGAGCAGTACTTC
few	TRBJ1-1	TRBV20-1	-	CSARVDRHMNTEAFF	TGCAGTGCTAGAGTTGACAGGCATATGAACACTGAAGCTTTCTTT
few	TRBJ2-5	TRBV13	-	CASSGSPRTETQYF	TGTGCCAGCAGCGGAAGCCCCCGTACGGAGACCCAGTACTTC
-	TRBJ1-2	TRBV4-1	-	CASSQDRSQGYGYTF	TGCGCCAGCAGCCAAGACAGGTCCCAAGGTTATGGCTACACCTTC
many	TRBJ1-2	TRBV6-1	TRBD1	CASSSDRAGGYTF	TGTGCCAGCAGCTCTGACAGGGCCGGGGGCTACACCTTC
-	TRBJ1-4	TRBV6-5	TRBD1	CASSLRGGGWEKLFF	TGTGCCAGCAGTTTACGTGGAGGGGGCTGGGAAAAACTGTTTTTT
many	TRBJ1-3	TRBV6-1	-	CASSAGGLPGNTIYF	TGTGCCAGCAGTGCAGGAGGTCTTCCTGGAAACACCATATATTTT
-	TRBJ1-1	TRBV11-2	-	CASSLIHLNTEAFF	TGTGCCAGCAGCCTTATACATCTGAACACTGAAGCTTTCTTT
-	TRBJ2-3	TRBV7-9	-	CASSLALIPGTSTDTQYF	TGTGCCAGCAGCTTAGCGCTGATTCCCGGGACTAGCACAGATACGCAGTATTTT
few	TRBJ2-3	TRBV28	-	CASTRGTDTQYF	TGTGCCAGCACGCGGGGCACAGATACGCAGTATTTT
few	TRBJ1-6	TRBV6-1	-	CASQPELNSPLHF	TGTGCCAGCCAGCCCGAGTTAAATTCACCCCTCCACTTT
many	TRBJ1-1	TRBV7-2	-	CASSDGLFPPEAFF	TGTGCCAGCAGCGATGGACTCTTCCCCCCTGAAGCTTTCTTT
-	TRBJ1-1	TRBV10-3	-	CAIGRLENTEAFF	TGTGCCATCGGGAGGCTCGAGAACACTGAAGCTTTCTTT